Described below is a single T cell receptor (beta chain) sequence and its context. This specimen belongs to a study of T cells in Graves' hyperthyroidism and ophthalmopathy. Turning to the study itself: Peripheral blood was collected at initial diagnosis, before any treatment.

Thyroid ultrasound and orbital computed tomography, with clinical symptoms and serum thyroxine and TRAb, informed diagnoses. The TCR beta CDR3 regions underwent amplification using RNA transcripts as the source. Initially, a first-round RT-PCR of the TCR CDR3 employed the HTBI primer set. Each CDR3 protein is one row after TCRdb ran MiXCR on the multiplex PCR reads. This sample yields 750,000 to 950,000 distinct CDR3 sequences, of which roughly 37% are seen a single time; about 8.9% belongs to the top ten. The V and J ends lost 4 bases and 6 bases, in that order; junction bases with no gene match: 14. CDR3 length equals 16 residues.

The material sequenced was blood. This receptor was identified in a man between 18 and 29 years old with Graves' hyperthyroidism. The genes are TRBV12-3 or TRBV12-4 and TRBJ1-2; 7 nucleotides align to TRBD1. CDR3 bases: TGTGCCAGCAGTTCTACCAGTGCTACAGGGGTCCATGGCTACACCTTC. Amino acids: CASSSTSATGVHGYTF.